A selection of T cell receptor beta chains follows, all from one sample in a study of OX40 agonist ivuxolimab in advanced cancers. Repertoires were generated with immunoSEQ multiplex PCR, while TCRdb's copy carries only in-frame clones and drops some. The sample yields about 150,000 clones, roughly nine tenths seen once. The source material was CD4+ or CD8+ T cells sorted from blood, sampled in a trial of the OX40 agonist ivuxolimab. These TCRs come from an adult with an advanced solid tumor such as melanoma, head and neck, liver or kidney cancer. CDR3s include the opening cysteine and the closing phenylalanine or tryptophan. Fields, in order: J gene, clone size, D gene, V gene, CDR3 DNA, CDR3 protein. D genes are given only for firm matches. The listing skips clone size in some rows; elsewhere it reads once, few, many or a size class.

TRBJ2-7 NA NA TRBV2 TGTGCCAGCAGTGAAAACAGCCCCCACGAGCAGTACTTC CASSENSPHEQYF
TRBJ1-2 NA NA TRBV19 TGTGCCAGCCTCCGGGGGCAGTCTGGCTACACCTTC CASLRGQSGYTF
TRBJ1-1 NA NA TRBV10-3 TGTGCCATCAGGCCCGAAGGATACGGGAACACTGAAGCTTTCTTT CAIRPEGYGNTEAFF
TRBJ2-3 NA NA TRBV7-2 TGTGCCAGCAGGGCTGGGGGAGCCACAGATACGCAGTATTTT CASRAGGATDTQYF
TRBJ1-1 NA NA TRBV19 TGTGCCAGTAGGGACGGATCGTCCACTGAAGCTTTCTTT CASRDGSSTEAFF
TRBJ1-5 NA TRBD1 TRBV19 TGTGCCAGTAGTGAATCACCGGGACAGGGTTATAATCAGCCCCAGCATTTT CASSESPGQGYNQPQHF
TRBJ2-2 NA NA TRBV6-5 TGTGCCAGCATGGGGACCGTGAACACCGGGGAGCTGTTTTTT CASMGTVNTGELFF
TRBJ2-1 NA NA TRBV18 TGTGCCAGCTCACCGTCCGTCAATGAGCAGTTCTTC CASSPSVNEQFF
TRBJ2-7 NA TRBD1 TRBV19 TGTGCCAGTAGCCTATCAGCTTCGGGACAGGGAAGGAACGAGCAGTACTTC CASSLSASGQGRNEQYF
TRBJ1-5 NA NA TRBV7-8 TGTGCCAGCAGCAAGACATATTATTATGAGCCCCAGCATTTT CASSKTYYYEPQHF
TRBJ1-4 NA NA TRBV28 TGTGCCAGCAGTTTATTATCCGGTAATAATGAAAAACTGTTTTTT CASSLLSGNNEKLFF
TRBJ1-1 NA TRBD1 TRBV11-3 TGTGCCAGCAGCAAAGGACAGGGGGGAACTGAAGCTTTCTTT CASSKGQGGTEAFF
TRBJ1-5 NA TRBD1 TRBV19 TGTGCCAGTAGTTCAGACCACAGGGGCGGTCAGCCCCAGCATTTT CASSSDHRGGQPQHF
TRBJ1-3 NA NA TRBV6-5 TGTGCCAGCAGTTCTAGCAGCTCTCTAGGAAACACCATATATTTT CASSSSSSLGNTIYF
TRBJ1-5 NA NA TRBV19 TGTGCCAGTAGTATAGCCAGGGCAAGCAATCAGCCCCAGCATTTT CASSIARASNQPQHF
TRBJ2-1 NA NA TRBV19 TGTGCCAGTAAGGCGGGAATAGACAATGAGCAGTTCTTC CASKAGIDNEQFF
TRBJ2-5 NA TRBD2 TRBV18 TGTGCCAGCTCACCAATCTCGACTAGCGGAGAGACCCAGTACTTC CASSPISTSGETQYF
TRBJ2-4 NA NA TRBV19 TGTGCCAGTAGTATACTTAGGACCCAAGCCAAAAACATTCAGTACTTC CASSILRTQAKNIQYF
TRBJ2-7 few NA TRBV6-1 TGTGCCAGCATTAGACAGCCCCCTCTCTACGAGCAGTACTTC CASIRQPPLYEQYF
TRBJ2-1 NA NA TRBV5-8 TGTGCCAGCAGCTTGGGTCAGAGTAACAATGAGCAGTTCTTC CASSLGQSNNEQFF
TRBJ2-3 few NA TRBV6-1 TGTGCCAGCAGTGAAGGCACTAGCAGTAGCACAGATACGCAGTATTTT CASSEGTSSSTDTQYF
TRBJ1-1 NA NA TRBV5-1 TGCGCCAGCCACAACCCGCGGACAGCTACTGAAGCTTTCTTT CASHNPRTATEAFF
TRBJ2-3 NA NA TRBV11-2 TGTGCCAGCAGCCCGGGAGCGGATACGCAGTATTTT CASSPGADTQYF
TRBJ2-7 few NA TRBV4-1 TGCGCCAGCAGCCAAGATACCGCGGCCCGGGAGCAGTACTTC CASSQDTAAREQYF
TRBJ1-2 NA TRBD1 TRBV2 TGTGCCAGCAGGGACTTAGGGACAGGGGGCAATGGCTACACCTTC CASRDLGTGGNGYTF
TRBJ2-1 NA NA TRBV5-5 TGTGCCAGCAGCTTGGGGCAGGGAGTGGACAATGAGCAGTTCTTC CASSLGQGVDNEQFF
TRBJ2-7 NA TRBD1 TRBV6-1 TGTGCCAGCAGGGGAATTGGGACAGTCGCCTACGAGCAGTACTTC CASRGIGTVAYEQYF
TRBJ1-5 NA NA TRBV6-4 TGTGCCAGCGGGGAAGGGGCACGACAGCCCCAGCATTTT CASGEGARQPQHF